This T cell receptor beta chain was obtained from a study of cytomegalovirus exposure and HLA in healthy donors. PCR employed 60 Vbeta and 13 Jbeta primers. This table comes from immunoSEQ multiplex PCR, and its TCRdb copy is limited to in-frame clones, with some not included. This repertoire shows 160,000 or so clones, 70% to 85% found once; its top ten account for more than 1.3%. This clone has a single count. Sampled while nominally healthy, donors likely had unrecorded immune exposures. The germline gives CDR1 SGHNT, CDR2 YENEEA. The CDR3 runs to 13 residues. V lost 0 bases and J 3 bases, leaving 4 bases between the germline ends.

The clonotype comes from a male donor in good health and CMV-seronegative. Input material: PBMCs. The V and J genes are TRBV11-3 and TRBJ2-3; D ambiguous. The CDR3 spells CASSLDGTDTQYF. In DNA form, the CDR3 reads TGTGCCAGCAGCTTAGACGGTACAGATACGCAGTATTTT.